The clone carrying this TCR beta chain showed up just a few times. Trimming left V 5 bases short and J 5 bases short, with 9 bases between. CDR3 length equals 12 residues. The germline CDR1 and CDR2 sequences are SGHAT and FQNNGV. The data originate from a study of STAT5B mutations in CD4+ large granular lymphocyte leukemia. The table came from immunoSEQ multiplex PCR; TCRdb's copy has only in-frame clones and leaves some out. The data contain some 34,000 clones, about 74% of them singletons. The receptor was isolated from a human donor in good health. Sequenced input: CD4+ T cells from blood buffy coats. The chain has TRBV11-2 and TRBJ1-2; no clear D. This CDR3 is CASSGSGYGYTF. The CDR3 bases are TGTGCCAGCAGCGGTTCTGGTTATGGCTACACCTTC.